The present T cell receptor beta chain was sequenced within a study of cytomegalovirus exposure and HLA in healthy donors. Findings of the study overall: Rarity held for most TCR sequences, but there were some public TCRs that occurred in many donors. A likely sequencing artifact accounted for one observed cluster of highly shared sequence variants.

V was pared by 6 bases and J by 10 bases, with 13 bases of the junction left unmatched. Germline CDR1 SGHVS, CDR2 FQNEAQ. The CDR3 totals 15 residues. Primers for the PCR totalled 60 Vbeta and 13 Jbeta. Only in-frame clones appear in the TCRdb table, and some are missing; sequencing was by immunoSEQ multiplex PCR. The data contain about 73,000 clones, 65% to 80% of them singletons. In its sample, this clone was seen a few times. Its antigen is not identified. This clonotype was sampled from a man aged 70 or older in good health and CMV-seronegative. The chain recombines TRBV7-8 with TRBJ1-4; 8 positions agree with TRBD1. Source material: PBMCs. The CDR3 coding sequence is TGTGCCAGCAGTTTCTGGACAGGGAGAGGCGGAAAACTGTTTTTT. This translates into CASSFWTGRGGKLFF.